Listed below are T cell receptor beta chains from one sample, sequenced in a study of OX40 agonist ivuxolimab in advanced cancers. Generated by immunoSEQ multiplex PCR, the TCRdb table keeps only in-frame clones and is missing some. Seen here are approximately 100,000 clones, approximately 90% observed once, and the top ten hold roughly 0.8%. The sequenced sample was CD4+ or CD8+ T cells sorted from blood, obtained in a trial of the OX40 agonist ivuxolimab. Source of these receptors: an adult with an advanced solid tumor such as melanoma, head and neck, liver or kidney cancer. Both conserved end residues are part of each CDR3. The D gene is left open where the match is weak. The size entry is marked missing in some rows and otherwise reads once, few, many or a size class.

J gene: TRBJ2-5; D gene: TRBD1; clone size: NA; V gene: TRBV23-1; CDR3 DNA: TGCGCCAGCAGTCAAATCGATCGGGACAGAAGGCAAGAGACCCAGTACTTC; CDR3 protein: CASSQIDRDRRQETQYF
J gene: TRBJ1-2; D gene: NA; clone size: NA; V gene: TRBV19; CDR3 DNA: TGTGCCACCAACTCAAACAATTGGGTCTATGGCTACACCTTC; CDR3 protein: CATNSNNWVYGYTF
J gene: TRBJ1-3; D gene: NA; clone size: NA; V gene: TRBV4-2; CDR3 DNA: TGTGCCAGCAGCCAGTTCAGGTCCTCTGGAAACACCATATATTTT; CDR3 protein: CASSQFRSSGNTIYF
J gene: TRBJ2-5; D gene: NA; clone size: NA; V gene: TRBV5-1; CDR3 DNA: TGCGCCAGCAGCTTGGAGTATTTACAAGAGACCCAGTACTTC; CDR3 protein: CASSLEYLQETQYF
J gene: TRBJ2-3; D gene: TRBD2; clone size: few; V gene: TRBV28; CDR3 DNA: TGTGCCAGCAGCCCTACCAGGGAGGGTTGGAGCACAGATACGCAGTATTTT; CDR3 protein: CASSPTREGWSTDTQYF
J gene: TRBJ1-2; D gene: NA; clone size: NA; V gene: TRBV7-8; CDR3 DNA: TGTGCCAGCAGCGCACTACCGGGGGGCCACGGCTACACCTTC; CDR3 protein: CASSALPGGHGYTF
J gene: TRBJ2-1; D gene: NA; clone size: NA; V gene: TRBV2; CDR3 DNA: TGTGCCAGCCTAACCGGGACATTGAAGTACAATGAGCAGTTCTTC; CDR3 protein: CASLTGTLKYNEQFF
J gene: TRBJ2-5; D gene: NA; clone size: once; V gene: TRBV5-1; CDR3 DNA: TGCGCCAGCAGCCCCACCGGATATGAGACCCAGTACTTC; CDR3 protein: CASSPTGYETQYF
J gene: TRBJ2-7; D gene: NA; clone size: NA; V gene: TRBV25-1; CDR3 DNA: TGTGCCAGCAGTGAACACTACGAGCAGTACTTC; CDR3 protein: CASSEHYEQYF
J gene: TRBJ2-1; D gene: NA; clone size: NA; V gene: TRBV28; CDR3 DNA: TGTGCCAGCAGTTTAACGGCAGGGGGGGGTTTGGAGCAGTTCTTC; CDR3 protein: CASSLTAGGGLEQFF
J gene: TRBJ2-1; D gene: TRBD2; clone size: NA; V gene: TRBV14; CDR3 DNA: TGTGCCAGCAGCCCCTTTTATCGGGGGGGCAACAATGAGCAGTTCTTC; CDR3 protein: CASSPFYRGGNNEQFF
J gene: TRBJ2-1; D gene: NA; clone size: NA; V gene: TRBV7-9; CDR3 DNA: TGTGCCAGCAGAAAGACAGCTTACAATGAGCAGTTCTTC; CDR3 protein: CASRKTAYNEQFF
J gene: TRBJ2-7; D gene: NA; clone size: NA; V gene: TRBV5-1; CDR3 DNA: TGCGCCAGCAGCTTGGGGGATGGCCACGAGCAGTACTTC; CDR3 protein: CASSLGDGHEQYF
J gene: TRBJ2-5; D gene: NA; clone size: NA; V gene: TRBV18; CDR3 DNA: TGTGCCAGCTCACCCGGGCTTCAGAGTGAGACCCAGTACTTC; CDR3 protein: CASSPGLQSETQYF
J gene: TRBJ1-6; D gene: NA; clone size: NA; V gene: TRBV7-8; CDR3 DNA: TGTGCCAGCAGCTTAGTACCGAGCTCCTATAATTCACCCCTCCACTTT; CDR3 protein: CASSLVPSSYNSPLHF
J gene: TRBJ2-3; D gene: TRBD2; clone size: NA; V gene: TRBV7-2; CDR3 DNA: TGTGCCAGCAGCCCTCGGACTAGCGGGGGGCCCCTGGATACGCAGTATTTT; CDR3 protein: CASSPRTSGGPLDTQYF
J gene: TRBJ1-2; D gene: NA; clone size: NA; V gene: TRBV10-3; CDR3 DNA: TGTGCCATCAGTGAGACGGGGGAGTGGGGCTACACCTTC; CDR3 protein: CAISETGEWGYTF
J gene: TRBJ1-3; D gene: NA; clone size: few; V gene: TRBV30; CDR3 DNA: TGTGCCTGGGACCGTTCCTCTGGAAACACCATATATTTT; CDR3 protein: CAWDRSSGNTIYF
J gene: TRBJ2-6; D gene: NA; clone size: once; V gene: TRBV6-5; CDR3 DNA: TGTGCCAGCAAGGCTCCTGGGGCCAACGTCCTGACTTTC; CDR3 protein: CASKAPGANVLTF
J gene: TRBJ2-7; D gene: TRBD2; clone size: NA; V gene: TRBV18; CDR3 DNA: TGTGCCAGCTCACCACCAGGACTAGCGGGGGGCTACGAGCAGTACTTC; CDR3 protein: CASSPPGLAGGYEQYF
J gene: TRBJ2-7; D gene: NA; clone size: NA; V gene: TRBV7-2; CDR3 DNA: TGTGCCAGCAGCCGCCCCCAGGGGACCTACGAGCAGTACTTC; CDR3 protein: CASSRPQGTYEQYF
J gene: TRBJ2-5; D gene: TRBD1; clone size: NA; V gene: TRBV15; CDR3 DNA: TGTGCCACCAGCAGAGATAGTGACAGGGGCTACGAGACCCAGTACTTC; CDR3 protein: CATSRDSDRGYETQYF
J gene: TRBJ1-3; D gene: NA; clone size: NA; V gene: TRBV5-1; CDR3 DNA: TGCGCCAGCAGCTTGGACTTACGATCTGGAAACACCATATATTTT; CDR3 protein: CASSLDLRSGNTIYF
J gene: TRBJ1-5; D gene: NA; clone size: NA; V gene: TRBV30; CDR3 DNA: TGTGCCTGGAGTGTAGATGGAGGGAATCGTCAGCCCCAGCATTTT; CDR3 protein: CAWSVDGGNRQPQHF
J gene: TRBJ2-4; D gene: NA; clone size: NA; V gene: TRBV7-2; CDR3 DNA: TGTGCCAGCAGCGACGGGACAACCAAAAACATTCAGTACTTC; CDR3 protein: CASSDGTTKNIQYF
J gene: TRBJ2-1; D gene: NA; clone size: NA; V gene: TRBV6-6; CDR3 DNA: TGTGCCAGCAGCCGCTACAATGAGCAGTTCTTC; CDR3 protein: CASSRYNEQFF
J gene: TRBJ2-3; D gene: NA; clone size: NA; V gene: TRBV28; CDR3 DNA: TGTGCCAGCAGTTTAGGCAGGGGATATACGCAGTATTTT; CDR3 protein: CASSLGRGYTQYF
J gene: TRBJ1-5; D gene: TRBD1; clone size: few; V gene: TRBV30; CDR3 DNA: TGTGCCTGGCAGGGACAGAGCAATCAGCCCCAGCATTTT; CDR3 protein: CAWQGQSNQPQHF
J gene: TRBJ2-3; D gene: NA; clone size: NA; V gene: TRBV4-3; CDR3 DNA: TGCGCCAGCAGCCAGACAGGTCCGGGGCGTCCCACAGATACGCAGTATTTT; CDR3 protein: CASSQTGPGRPTDTQYF
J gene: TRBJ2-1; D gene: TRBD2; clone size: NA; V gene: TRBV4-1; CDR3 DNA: TGCGCCAGCAGCAGGCGGGGGGACAATGAGCAGTTCTTC; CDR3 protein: CASSRRGDNEQFF
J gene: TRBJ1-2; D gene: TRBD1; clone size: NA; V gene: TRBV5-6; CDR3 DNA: TGTGCCAGCAGCCCCGGACAGGTCTATGGCTACACCTTC; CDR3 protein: CASSPGQVYGYTF
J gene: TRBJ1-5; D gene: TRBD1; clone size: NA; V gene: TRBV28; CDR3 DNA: TGTGCCAGCAGTTTAGGGACAGCTAGCAATCAGCCCCAGCATTTT; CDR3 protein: CASSLGTASNQPQHF
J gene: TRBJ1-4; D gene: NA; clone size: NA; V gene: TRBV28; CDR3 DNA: TGTGCCAGCAGTTTATGGGAACAGGGCCGCGAAAAACTGTTTTTT; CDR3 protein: CASSLWEQGREKLFF
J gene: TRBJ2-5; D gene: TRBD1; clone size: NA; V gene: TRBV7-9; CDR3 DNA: TGTGCCAGCAGCCGGGACAGGGGTCAAGAGACCCAGTACTTC; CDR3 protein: CASSRDRGQETQYF
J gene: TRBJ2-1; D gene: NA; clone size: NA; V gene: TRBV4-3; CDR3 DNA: TGCGCCAGCAGCCAAAGGACACATAACAATGAGCAGTTCTTC; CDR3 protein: CASSQRTHNNEQFF
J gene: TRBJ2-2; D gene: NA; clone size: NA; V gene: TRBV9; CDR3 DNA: TGTGCCAGCAGCGAAACAGGGAGCGGGGAGCTGTTTTTT; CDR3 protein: CASSETGSGELFF
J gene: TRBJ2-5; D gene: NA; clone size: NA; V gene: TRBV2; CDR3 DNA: TGTGCCAGCAGTCTGACATTTTGGAGAGAGACCCAGTACTTC; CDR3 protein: CASSLTFWRETQYF
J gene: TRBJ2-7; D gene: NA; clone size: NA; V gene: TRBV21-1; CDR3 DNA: TGTGCCAGCAGCAAAGAGGCAGGGGCAGCCCACGAGCAGTACTTC; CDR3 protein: CASSKEAGAAHEQYF
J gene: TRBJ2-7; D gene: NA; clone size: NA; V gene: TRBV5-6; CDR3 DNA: TGTGCCAGCAGCTTGGGTCAGGTGAAGGTCCAATACGAGCAGTACTTC; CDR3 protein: CASSLGQVKVQYEQYF
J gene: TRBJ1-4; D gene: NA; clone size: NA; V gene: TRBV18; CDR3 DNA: TGTGCCAGCTCACCAGGGGGGAACGAAAAACTGTTTTTT; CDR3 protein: CASSPGGNEKLFF
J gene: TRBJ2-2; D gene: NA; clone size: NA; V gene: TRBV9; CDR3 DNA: NA; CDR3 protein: CASSDLFGPGGLFF
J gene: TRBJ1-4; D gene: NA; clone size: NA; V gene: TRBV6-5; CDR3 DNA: TGTGCCAGCAGTTACTCGAGGGTAGTAGGAGAAAAACTGTTTTTT; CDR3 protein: CASSYSRVVGEKLFF
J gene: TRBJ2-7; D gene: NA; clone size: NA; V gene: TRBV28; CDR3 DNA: TGTGCCAGCAGCTCCCCGGCCGACCCCCCCTACGAGCAGTACTTC; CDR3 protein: CASSSPADPPYEQYF
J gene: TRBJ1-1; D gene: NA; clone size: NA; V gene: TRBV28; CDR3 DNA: TGTGCCAGCAGTTTAATAGCCGGTGAAGCTTTCTTT; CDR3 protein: CASSLIAGEAFF
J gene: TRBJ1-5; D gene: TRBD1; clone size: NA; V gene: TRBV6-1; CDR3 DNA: TGTGCCAGCAGTGAACGGGCAGGGGGCGGTTTTGGGAGCAATCAGCCCCAGCATTTT; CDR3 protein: CASSERAGGGFGSNQPQHF
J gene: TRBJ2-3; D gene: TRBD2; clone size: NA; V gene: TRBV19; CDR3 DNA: TGTGCCAGTAAGGCCCCTGGGCGGGGGGGCCTCACAGATACGCAGTATTTT; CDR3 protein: CASKAPGRGGLTDTQYF
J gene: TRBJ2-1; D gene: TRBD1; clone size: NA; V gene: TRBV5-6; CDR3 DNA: TGTGCCAGCAGCTCCCTGACAGGGAGCTCCTACAATGAGCAGTTCTTC; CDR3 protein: CASSSLTGSSYNEQFF
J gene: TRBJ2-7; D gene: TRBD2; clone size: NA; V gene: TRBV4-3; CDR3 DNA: TGCGCCAGCAGCCAAGATTACGGTCTAGCGGGGATGAGTAACTACGAGCAGTACTTC; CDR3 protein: CASSQDYGLAGMSNYEQYF
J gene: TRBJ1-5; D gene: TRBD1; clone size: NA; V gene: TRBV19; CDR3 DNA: TGTGCCAGTAGTATAGGGACAGGGGGTGCCCAGCCCCAGCATTTT; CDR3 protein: CASSIGTGGAQPQHF
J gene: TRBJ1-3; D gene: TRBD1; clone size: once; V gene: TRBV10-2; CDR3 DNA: TGCGCCACCTACGACAGGGCTGGAAACACCATATATTTT; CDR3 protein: CATYDRAGNTIYF
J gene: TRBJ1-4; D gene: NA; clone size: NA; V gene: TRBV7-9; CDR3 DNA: TGTGCCAGCAGCTTTCTCTCCGGGACCAAAAATGAAAAACTGTTTTTT; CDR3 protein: CASSFLSGTKNEKLFF
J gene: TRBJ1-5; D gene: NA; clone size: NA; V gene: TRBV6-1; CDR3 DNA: TGTGCCAGCAGTTTACAGGGCATTGGGGAGCCCCAGCATTTT; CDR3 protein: CASSLQGIGEPQHF
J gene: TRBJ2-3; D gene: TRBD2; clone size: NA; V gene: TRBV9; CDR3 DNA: TGTGCCAGCAGCGTAGCACTCGCGGGGGGTTACCCAGATACGCAGTATTTT; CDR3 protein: CASSVALAGGYPDTQYF
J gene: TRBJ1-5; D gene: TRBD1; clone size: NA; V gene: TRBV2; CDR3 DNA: TGTGCCAGCGGGGACAGGGGGCTTCAGCCCCAGCATTTT; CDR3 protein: CASGDRGLQPQHF